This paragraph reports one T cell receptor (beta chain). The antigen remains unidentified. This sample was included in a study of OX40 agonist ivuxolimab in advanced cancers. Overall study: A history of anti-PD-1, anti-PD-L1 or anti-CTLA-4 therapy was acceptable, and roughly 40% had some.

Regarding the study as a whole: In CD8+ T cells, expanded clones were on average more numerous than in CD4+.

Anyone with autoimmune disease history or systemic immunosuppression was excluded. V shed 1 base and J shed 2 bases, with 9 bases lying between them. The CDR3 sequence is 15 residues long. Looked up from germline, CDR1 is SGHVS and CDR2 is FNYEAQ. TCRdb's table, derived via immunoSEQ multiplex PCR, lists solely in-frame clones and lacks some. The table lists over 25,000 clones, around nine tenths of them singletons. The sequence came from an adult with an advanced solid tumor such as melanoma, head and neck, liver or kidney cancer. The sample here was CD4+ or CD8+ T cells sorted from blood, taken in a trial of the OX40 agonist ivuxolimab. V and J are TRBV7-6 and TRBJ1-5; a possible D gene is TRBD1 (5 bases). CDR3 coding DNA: TGTGCCAGCAGCTTAGGACAGCTCGGCAATCAGCCCCAGCATTTT. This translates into CASSLGQLGNQPQHF. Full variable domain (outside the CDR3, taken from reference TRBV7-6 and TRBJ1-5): GAGVSQSPRYKVTKRGQDVALRCDPISGHVSLYWYRQALGQGPEFLTYFNYEAQQDKSGLPNDRFSAERPEGSISTLTIQRTEQRDSAMYRCASSLGQLGNQPQHFGDGTRLSIL.